A selection of T cell receptor beta chains follows, all from one sample in a study of read filtering for tumor transcriptome and immune sequencing. TCRdb re-called the reads through MiXCR, storing one row per CDR3 protein. The sample lists some 43,000 distinct CDR3 sequences; roughly 12% were seen once. The sequenced sample was a population of CD138-negative cells sorted from bone marrow. The receptors stem from a donor aged 40 or over with multiple myeloma. CDR3s include the opening cysteine and the closing phenylalanine or tryptophan. For some rows the clone size is stated as once, few or many, or as a class when expanded; others skip it.

v_call	clone_size	cdr3_aa
TRBV12-3/TRBV12-4	many	CASSFGTGYNEQFF
TRBV2	many	CASTLEFFSAKNIQYF
TRBV20-1	.	CSAGTGDKRFF
TRBV20-1	.	CSAGVARQETQYF
TRBV11-2	many	CASSLTTSGGYNEQFF
TRBV10-3	many	CAISEGLAYNEQFF
TRBV11-2	.	CASSPSVLGASSNEQFF
TRBV7-2	many	CASSLLPGEQPQHF
TRBV20-1	.	CSARPQGLAEALF
TRBV13	many	CASSPGRGRETQYF
TRBV27	many	CASTGVTNEQYF
TRBV20-1	many	CSAPSGLTSYEQYF
TRBV7-2	many	CASSLGGETSGTAQAYNEQFF
TRBV28	few	CASSYSRGTGNTIYF